This section outlines one T cell receptor (beta chain) sequence together with its context. This sample is part of a study of blood T cell repertoires in COVID-19. The CDR3 sequence is 15 residues long. V dropped 3 bases and J dropped 6 bases, with 16 bases sitting between them. CDR1 and CDR2 from the germline V gene are SGHAT and FQNNGV. The protocol was immunoSEQ multiplex PCR, while the TCRdb copy is restricted to in-frame clones and leaves out a portion. There are about 240,000 clones in the sample; 83% occur only once, and approximately 3.8% lies in the top ten. The sequenced sample consisted of PBMCs or T cells enriched from blood (not recorded which). This clonotype was obtained from a middle-aged woman who had been exposed to COVID-19. This chain uses TRBV11-2 with TRBJ2-3, with D possibly matching TRBD2 (7 bases). The CDR3 sequence: CASSLVWGGLDTQYF. The CDR3 region has the DNA TGTGCCAGCAGCTTGGTGTGGGGGGGGCTCGATACGCAGTATTTT.